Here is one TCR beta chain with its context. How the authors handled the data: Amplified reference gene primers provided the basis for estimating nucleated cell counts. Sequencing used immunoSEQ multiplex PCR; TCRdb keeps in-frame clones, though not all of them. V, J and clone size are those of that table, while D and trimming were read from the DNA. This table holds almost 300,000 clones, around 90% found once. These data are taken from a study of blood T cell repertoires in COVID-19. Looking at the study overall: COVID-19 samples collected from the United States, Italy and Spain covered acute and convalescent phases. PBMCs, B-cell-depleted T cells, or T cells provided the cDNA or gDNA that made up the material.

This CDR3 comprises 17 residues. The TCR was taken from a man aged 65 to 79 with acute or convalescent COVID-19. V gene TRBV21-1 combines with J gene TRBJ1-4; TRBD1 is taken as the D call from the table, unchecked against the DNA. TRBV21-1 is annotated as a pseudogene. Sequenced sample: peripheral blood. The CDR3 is CASSNTDRGRINEKLFF. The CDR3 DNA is TGTGCCAGCAGCAACACGGACAGGGGGCGCATTAATGAAAAACTGTTTTTT.